These T cell receptor beta chains were read from a single sample in a study of CD8 T cells in ankylosing spondylitis. TCRdb used MiXCR to reprocess the 5' RACE reads, holding one entry per CDR3 protein. The repertoire consists of 250,000 or so distinct CDR3 sequences, with 20% to 30% occurring once and the leading ten covering over 0.55%. Sequences were obtained from blood, either unsorted or a sorted T cell fraction (not recorded which). All receptors derive from a male donor with ankylosing spondylitis or in good health (not recorded which). Both conserved end residues are part of each CDR3. The order of the fields is clone size, J gene, D gene, V gene, CDR3 DNA, CDR3 protein. A D gene is named only where the DNA matches it firmly. Some rows mark clone size as missing; the rest say once, few, many or name a class of expanded clone.

size: .
J: TRBJ2-1
D: TRBD2
V: TRBV20-1
DNA: TGCAGTGCTAGCCCCTTACTAGCGAGGAATGAGCAGTTCTTC
CDR3: CSASPLLARNEQFF

size: many
J: TRBJ2-2
D: .
V: TRBV19
DNA: TGTGCCAGTAGTAACAGGGCAGGGGGGAGCACCGGGGAGCTGTTTTTT
CDR3: CASSNRAGGSTGELFF

size: .
J: TRBJ1-4
D: TRBD1
V: TRBV12-5
DNA: TGTGCTAGTGGCCCTATTGTAGACAGGGGGCCTAATGAAAAACTGTTTTTT
CDR3: CASGPIVDRGPNEKLFF

size: many
J: TRBJ2-1
D: .
V: TRBV10-3
DNA: TGTGCCATCAGCCATAGGGGCAGGGGATCCTACAATGAGCAGTTCTTC
CDR3: CAISHRGRGSYNEQFF

size: .
J: TRBJ2-7
D: .
V: TRBV20-1
DNA: TGCAGTGCTAGCGACAGCGATTCCTACGAGCAGTACTTC
CDR3: CSASDSDSYEQYF

size: .
J: TRBJ2-1
D: TRBD2
V: TRBV20-1
DNA: TGCAGTGGCCTAGCGGGGGGGCGAAATGAGCAGTTCTTC
CDR3: CSGLAGGRNEQFF

size: .
J: TRBJ2-5
D: TRBD1
V: TRBV12-3/TRBV12-4
DNA: TGTGCCAGCAACGACAGGGGAGGAGAGACCCAGTACTTC
CDR3: CASNDRGGETQYF

size: few
J: TRBJ2-1
D: TRBD2
V: TRBV20-1
DNA: TGCAGTGCCAACTTCGCGGGGGGGAATAATGAGCAGTTCTTC
CDR3: CSANFAGGNNEQFF

size: .
J: TRBJ2-1
D: .
V: TRBV20-1
DNA: TGCAGTGCTAAGACTAGTCCCTACAATGAGCAGTTCTTC
CDR3: CSAKTSPYNEQFF

size: few
J: TRBJ2-5
D: .
V: TRBV10-1
DNA: TGCGCCAGCAGTGGTCCTGGTCCCGAAGAGACCCAGTACTTC
CDR3: CASSGPGPEETQYF

size: .
J: TRBJ2-5
D: TRBD2
V: TRBV20-1
DNA: TGCAGTGCTAGAGTAGCTAGCGGGTCGGTGGAGACCCAGTACTTC
CDR3: CSARVASGSVETQYF

size: many
J: TRBJ2-3
D: .
V: TRBV28
DNA: TGTGCCAGCGCTTCAGGAGATACGCAGTATTTT
CDR3: CASASGDTQYF

size: .
J: TRBJ2-1
D: TRBD2
V: TRBV4-1
DNA: TGCGCCAGCAGCCACGCTGGACTAGACCCTACTGAGCAGTTCTTC
CDR3: CASSHAGLDPTEQFF

size: .
J: TRBJ2-7
D: TRBD1
V: TRBV12-3/TRBV12-4
DNA: TGTGCCAGCAGTTCGGGACAGGTCTACGAGCAGTACTTC
CDR3: CASSSGQVYEQYF

size: .
J: TRBJ2-5
D: .
V: TRBV4-2
DNA: TGTGCCAGCAGCCAAGCTTACGACCATCAAGAGACCCAGTACTTC
CDR3: CASSQAYDHQETQYF

size: .
J: TRBJ2-7
D: TRBD1
V: TRBV29-1
DNA: TGCAGCGTTGTAGGGTTGCGGACAGGGGGCTACGAGCAGTACTTC
CDR3: CSVVGLRTGGYEQYF